This T cell receptor beta chain was found in a study of cytotoxic CD8 clonotypes in ibrutinib-treated CLL. About the study: After a median roughly twelve months on treatment (6 to 36), response samples were drawn.

CDR1 and CDR2 (germline): GTSNPN, SVGIG (reference sequence). This CDR3 is 16 amino acids long. V lost 0 bases and J lost 2; bases outside the gene matches: 4. Data came from immunoSEQ multiplex PCR; TCRdb stores just in-frame clones and leaves some out. The table includes about 200,000 clones, 79% detected once. V gene TRBV30 combines with J gene TRBJ2-1; 10 bases match TRBD2. Sequencing used PBMCs, obtained after 12 months of ibrutinib treatment. The receptor was derived from a human donor with chronic lymphocytic leukemia. CDR3 residues: CAWSVLAGTAYNEQFF. For the CDR3, the DNA is TGTGCCTGGAGTGTACTAGCGGGGACCGCCTACAATGAGCAGTTCTTC.